These 30 T cell receptor beta chains were sequenced from one sample in a study of shared clonotypes between healthy human individuals. Libraries were prepared by immunoSEQ multiplex PCR; TCRdb keeps only in-frame clonotypes and omits some of them. Here the sample spans roughly 380,000 clones, around 96% being singletons. Sequencing was carried out using memory CD8+ T cells sorted from blood. Subset given: CD45RO+ cells pooled with CCR7-negative TemRA cells. These receptor sequences come from a man aged 25 to 40 in good health.

The V call is TRBV7-9, the J call TRBJ2-5, with unresolved D. Trimming pared 5 bases from V and 2 bases from J, leaving 6 bases between. The CDR3 contains 12 residues. Germline loops: CDR1 SEHNR, CDR2 FQNEAQ (reference sequence). CDR3 bases: TGTGCCAGCAGCCGTGGGCAAGAGACCCAGTACTTC. Protein product: CASSRGQETQYF.

The chain joins TRBV18 to TRBJ2-3, with D perhaps matching TRBD1 (6 bases). The germline V gene encodes CDR1 KGHSH and CDR2 LQKENI. V dropped 5 bases and J dropped 0 bases, with 15 bases sitting between them. This CDR3 is 16 amino acids long. The CDR3 DNA sequence: TGTGCCAGCTCAGCAGACAGGATCCCTAGCACAGATACGCAGTATTTT. Translation: CASSADRIPSTDTQYF.

CDR3 DNA: TGTGCCAGCAGCAAGGACGGGTATGGCTACACCTTC. Amino acids: CASSKDGYGYTF. The chain joins TRBV28 to TRBJ1-2; D remains unclear. CDR1 is MDHEN, CDR2 SYDVKM, per germline. Deletions cut 6 bases from V and 5 bases from J, with 10 bases between. The CDR3 loop spans 12 amino acids.

The chain joins TRBV5-1 to TRBJ1-1; the match to TRBD1 covers 8 bases. The J segment lost 1 base and the V segment lost 3 bases, leaving 5 bases of the junction unmatched. The CDR3 sequence is 15 residues long. Looked up from germline, CDR1 is SGHRS and CDR2 is YFSETQ. CDR3 sequence (DNA): TGCGCCAGCAGCTCCCAGGGGGCGCCGAACACTGAAGCTTTCTTT. Its protein is CASSSQGAPNTEAFF.

V is TRBV5-5 and J is TRBJ2-5, with 7 bases fitting TRBD2. The junction had 7 bases not matched to a gene; V was cut back by 2 bases and J by 3 bases. The CDR3 totals 15 residues. Germline assignment: CDR1 SGHKS and CDR2 YYEKEE (reference sequence). CDR3 in amino acids: CASSFWGGTEETQYF. For the CDR3, the DNA is TGTGCCAGCAGCTTTTGGGGGGGAACCGAAGAGACCCAGTACTTC.

The chain couples TRBV2 to TRBJ2-7; the D gene is possibly TRBD2 (6 bases). Germline V gene data show CDR1 as SNHLY and CDR2 as FYNNEI. Trimming took 9 bases from V and 0 from J, leaving 18 bases between them. This CDR3 has 15 amino acids. CDR3 residues: CARSVGAGPSYEQYF. The CDR3 region has the DNA TGTGCCAGGTCCGTCGGGGCGGGACCCTCCTACGAGCAGTACTTC.

The chain links TRBV5-1 to TRBJ1-4, with 9 bases matching TRBD1. Trimming removed 5 bases from V and 2 bases from J; junction bases left unmatched: 1. The CDR3 contains 14 residues. Germline lookup yields CDR1 SGHRS and CDR2 YFSETQ. CDR3 coding DNA: TGCGCCAGCAGACAGGGGGCGACTAATGAAAAACTGTTTTTT. Protein sequence: CASRQGATNEKLFF.

The chain couples TRBV28 to TRBJ2-7; a possible D gene is TRBD1 (5 bases). CDR1 MDHEN and CDR2 SYDVKM come from the germline V gene. V was cut by 3 bases and J by 0 bases, with 18 bases left in between. This CDR3 is built from 17 residues. The CDR3 nucleotides are TGTGCCAGCAGTTTCCCCGTTTACGACAGTAGCTCCTACGAGCAGTACTTC. Residues: CASSFPVYDSSSYEQYF.

This clone has just one count. The chain has TRBV19 and TRBJ1-4; D is unresolved. The V and J ends lost 7 bases and 8 bases respectively, with 14 bases between them. The germline CDR1 and CDR2 sequences are LNHDA and SQIVND (reference sequence). The CDR3 is 13 amino acids. This chain's CDR3 is CASTPLTREKLFF. The CDR3 DNA sequence: TGTGCCAGTACCCCACTAACCCGCGAAAAACTGTTTTTT. The full variable domain, rest sourced from reference TRBV19 and TRBJ1-4, is DGGITQSPKYLFRKEGQNVTLSCEQNLNHDAMYWYRQDPGQGLRLIYYSQIVNDFQKGDIAEGYSVSREKKESFPLTVTSAQKNPTAFYLCASTPLTREKLFFGSGTQLSVL.

The chain uses TRBV4-1 and TRBJ2-1, with 11 nucleotides matching TRBD2. This CDR3 has 16 amino acids. Germline CDR1 and CDR2: MGHRA and YSYEKL. V lost 0 bases and J lost 9; bases outside the gene matches: 7. The CDR3 DNA is TGCGCCAGCAGCCAAGATGGGGTAGCGGGAGGGGGTGAGCAGTTCTTC. Translation: CASSQDGVAGGGEQFF.

A remark on this clone: Within the sample, other DNA sequences also encode this same CDR3. The V and J genes are TRBV10-3 and TRBJ2-3, with TRBD2 matching 12 bases. The junction had 0 bases not matched to a gene; V was cut back by 4 bases and J by 4 bases. This CDR3 comprises 14 residues. Germline CDR1 and CDR2: ENHRY and SYGVKD. As DNA, the CDR3 is TGTGCCATCAGTGGACTAGCGGGAGCAGATACGCAGTATTTT. It is translated as CAISGLAGADTQYF.

The chain combines TRBV11-2 with TRBJ2-3; D not certain. CDR1 is SGHAT, CDR2 FQNNGV, per germline. Trimming left V 1 base short and J 1 base short, with 15 bases between. The CDR3 length is 17 residues. CDR3: CASSLAVSSHGTDTQYF. CDR3 DNA: TGTGCCAGCAGCTTAGCAGTTTCCAGCCATGGCACAGATACGCAGTATTTT.

The V call is TRBV29-1, the J call TRBJ2-7; TRBD1 agrees at 7 bases. Germline assignment: CDR1 SQVTM and CDR2 ANQGSEA. The CDR3 contains 14 residues. J gave up 6 bases and V 6 bases, and 14 bases lay outside the gene matches. The CDR3 here is CSVRRQGSIGEQYF. CDR3 DNA: TGCAGCGTGAGGAGACAGGGCTCAATTGGCGAGCAGTACTTC.

V gene TRBV9 combines with J gene TRBJ2-5; D may be TRBD2 (5 bases). This CDR3 contains 15 residues. Trimming stripped 2 bases from V and 1 base from J, with 12 bases between. CDR1 and CDR2 (germline): SGDLS, YYNGEE. CDR3 bases: TGTGCCAGCAGCGTTCTTAGCGTGAGCCAAGAGACCCAGTACTTC. Translated: CASSVLSVSQETQYF. The whole variable domain, remainder taken from reference TRBV9 and TRBJ2-5, is DSGVTQTPKHLITATGQRVTLRCSPRSGDLSVYWYQQSLDQGLQFLIQYYNGEERAKGNILERFSAQQFPDLHSELNLSSLELGDSALYFCASSVLSVSQETQYFGPGTRLLVL.

The rearrangement links TRBV14 to TRBJ2-7; 11 bases agree with TRBD2. Germline CDR1 is SGHDN and CDR2 is FVKESK. The CDR3 contains 15 residues. The trim removed 6 bases at V and 2 bases at J, leaving 6 bases unmatched. In nucleotides, the CDR3 is TGTGCCAGCAGTATCGGACTAGCGGGCACCTACGAGCAGTACTTC. Protein sequence: CASSIGLAGTYEQYF.

The genes are TRBV5-1 and TRBJ2-1; the D gene is possibly TRBD2 (6 bases). V lost 0 bases to trimming and J lost 6 bases, with 16 bases between them. The germline V gene encodes CDR1 SGHRS and CDR2 YFSETQ. This CDR3 region has 16 residues. The DNA for the CDR3 is TGCGCCAGCAGCTTGGGTACGGGAGCGGTCCCCAATGAGCAGTTCTTC. The encoded protein is CASSLGTGAVPNEQFF.

The chain combines TRBV7-9 with TRBJ2-7, with D perhaps given as TRBD1 or TRBD2 (5 bases each). The CDR3 extends over 14 amino acids. Trimming stripped 1 base from V and 5 bases from J, with 12 bases between. CDR1 and CDR2 (germline): SEHNR, FQNEAQ (reference sequence). This CDR3 reads CASSLVAGTHEQYF. CDR3 nucleotides: TGTGCCAGCAGCTTAGTGGCAGGGACCCACGAGCAGTACTTC.

V is TRBV15 and J is TRBJ2-7, with D perhaps TRBD1 (6 bases). V lost 1 base to trimming and J lost 0 bases, with 13 bases between them. The CDR3 contains 16 residues. Germline-derived CDR1 and CDR2 are LNHNV and YYDKDF (reference sequence). The CDR3 reads CATSRAGARSSYEQYF. The CDR3 region has the DNA TGTGCCACCAGCAGAGCAGGGGCACGGAGCTCCTACGAGCAGTACTTC.

The chain carries TRBV6-1 and TRBJ2-5; 13 positions match TRBD2. The V and J ends lost 10 bases and 5 bases, in that order; junction bases with no gene match: 10. The CDR3 is 15 residues long. From germline, CDR1 is MNHNS and CDR2 SASEGT. The CDR3 region is CATLRLAGGMETQYF. In DNA form, the CDR3 reads TGTGCCACCTTACGACTAGCGGGGGGCATGGAGACCCAGTACTTC.

This chain links TRBV7-2 with TRBJ1-2; D possibly corresponds to TRBD1 (5 bases). This CDR3 contains 14 residues. Deletions cut 5 bases from V and 2 bases from J, with 12 bases between. Germline V lookup: CDR1 SGHTA, CDR2 FQGNSA. The CDR3 nucleotides read TGTGCCAGCAGCCTGCAGACAGCGAACTATGGCTACACCTTC. Translating it yields CASSLQTANYGYTF.

Comment on this clone: Other DNA sequences within the sample encode an identical CDR3. This chain joins TRBV27 and TRBJ1-5; D gene ambiguous. The germline V and J ends were trimmed by 3 bases and 4 bases, with 7 bases remaining between them. The CDR3 is 13 amino acids. CDR1 MNHEY and CDR2 SMNVEV come from the germline V gene (reference sequence). The CDR3 region has the DNA TGTGCCAGCAGTTTTGGAGGGAATCAGCCCCAGCATTTT. Residues: CASSFGGNQPQHF.

V usage is TRBV20-1 and J usage is TRBJ1-1; D uncertain. This CDR3 is 10 amino acids long. Trimming took off 0 bases at V and 10 bases at J, with 6 bases between the two ends. Germline V lookup: CDR1 DFQATT, CDR2 SNEGSKA (reference sequence). CDR3 loop: CSARDWRAFF. CDR3 sequence (DNA): TGCAGTGCTAGAGATTGGCGAGCTTTCTTT.

The chain links TRBV7-8 to TRBJ2-1; TRBD2 agrees at 12 bases. The CDR3 loop spans 20 amino acids. V gave up 4 bases and J gave up 0 bases; unmatched junction bases: 13. Looked up from germline, CDR1 is SGHVS and CDR2 is FQNEAQ. CDR3 bases: TGTGCCAGCAGCTCTAGACTAGCGGGAGAAAGAGGGGGCTCCTACAATGAGCAGTTCTTC. This translates into CASSSRLAGERGGSYNEQFF.

This clone was seen a single time. V is TRBV23-1 and J is TRBJ1-2; 9 bases line up with TRBD1. TRBV23-1 has ORF status, its function being uncertain. CDR3 size: 15 residues. V gave up 3 bases and J gave up 3 bases; unmatched junction bases: 5. CDR3 region: CASSHRTGEDYGYTF. The CDR3 region has the DNA TGCGCCAGCAGTCATCGGACAGGGGAGGACTATGGCTACACCTTC.

The V gene is TRBV5-4, the J gene TRBJ2-1; TRBD1 agrees at 7 bases. CDR3 length: 15 amino acids. Losses at the gene ends were 3 bases for V and 5 bases for J; bases not matched to a gene: 8. The germline V gene encodes CDR1 SGHNT and CDR2 YYREEE (reference sequence). CDR3 residues: CASSYRDRSNNEQFF. The CDR3 bases are TGTGCCAGCAGCTACCGGGACAGATCGAACAATGAGCAGTTCTTC.

The chain employs TRBV5-1 and TRBJ1-2; 12 bases agree with TRBD1. This CDR3 has 15 amino acids. The germline gives CDR1 SGHRS, CDR2 YFSETQ. The junction had 8 bases not matched to a gene; V was cut back by 4 bases and J by 7 bases. The CDR3 DNA follows: TGCGCCAGCAGCCCCGGGACAGGGGGCGCGGGTGGCTACACCTTC. It translates to CASSPGTGGAGGYTF.

The rearrangement links TRBV5-1 to TRBJ1-3; perhaps TRBD1 as D (6 bases). The CDR3 contains 16 residues. Germline V gene data show CDR1 as SGHRS and CDR2 as YFSETQ. V shed 0 bases and J shed 4 bases, with 14 bases lying between them. CDR3: CASSLEWGGQGNTIYF. Written as DNA, the CDR3 is TGCGCCAGCAGCTTGGAATGGGGGGGACAAGGAAACACCATATATTTT.

This chain uses TRBV15 with TRBJ1-5; D might be TRBD1 (6 bases). Germline V gene lookup returns CDR1 LNHNV and CDR2 YYDKDF (reference sequence). V lost 7 bases to trimming and J lost 8 bases, with 21 bases between them. The CDR3 totals 15 residues. The CDR3 region is CATTRGRGYKEPQHF. Here the CDR3 DNA reads TGTGCCACCACCCGGGGGCGCGGTTATAAGGAGCCCCAGCATTTT.

The rearrangement joins TRBV27 to TRBJ2-2; 7 nucleotides match TRBD1. The germline V gene has CDR1 MNHEY and CDR2 SMNVEV (reference sequence). Trimming took 2 bases from V and 5 from J; bases not matched to a gene: 5. This CDR3 spans 15 amino acids. CDR3: CASSLRGGKTGELFF. The CDR3 DNA sequence: TGTGCCAGCAGTTTAAGAGGGGGCAAGACCGGGGAGCTGTTTTTT.

V and J are TRBV5-6 and TRBJ2-2; possibly TRBD1 or TRBD2 for D (5 bases each). CDR1 and CDR2 from the germline V gene are SGHDT and YYEEEE. V was cut by 2 bases and J by 2 bases, with 13 bases left in between. The CDR3 contains 16 residues. CDR3 bases: TGTGCCAGCAGCTTACTAGGGGTCATCAACACCGGGGAGCTGTTTTTT. The encoded protein is CASSLLGVINTGELFF.